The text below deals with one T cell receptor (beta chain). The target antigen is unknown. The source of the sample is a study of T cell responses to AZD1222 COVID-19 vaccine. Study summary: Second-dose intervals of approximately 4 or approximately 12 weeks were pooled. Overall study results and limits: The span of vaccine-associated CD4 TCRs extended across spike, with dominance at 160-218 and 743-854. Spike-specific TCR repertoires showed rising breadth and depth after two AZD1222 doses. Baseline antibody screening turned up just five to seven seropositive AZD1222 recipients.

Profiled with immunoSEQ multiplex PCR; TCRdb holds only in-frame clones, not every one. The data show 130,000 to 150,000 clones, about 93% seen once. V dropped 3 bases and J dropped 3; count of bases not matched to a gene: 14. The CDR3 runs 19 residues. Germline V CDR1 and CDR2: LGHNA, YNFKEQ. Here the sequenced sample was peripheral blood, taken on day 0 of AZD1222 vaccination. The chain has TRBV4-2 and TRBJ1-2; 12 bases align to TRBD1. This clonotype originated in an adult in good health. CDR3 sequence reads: CASSHIPGQGASRDYGYTF. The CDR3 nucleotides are TGTGCCAGCAGCCATATACCGGGACAGGGGGCTTCACGAGACTATGGCTACACCTTC.